The clone carrying this TCR beta chain was detected a few times. What it recognizes is unknown. Specified time point: cycle 4 day 1 (C4D1), after more than five weeks of nivolumab. All the patients suffered relapse after autologous stem cell transplantation, and brentuximab vedotin exposure differed. This sample was taken from a study of PD-1 blockade in classical Hodgkin lymphoma. Overall study findings and caveats: Newly diagnosed patients reportedly trailed healthy donors in baseline TCR diversity.

Germline V CDR1 and CDR2: LNHDA, SQIVND (reference sequence). Trimming stripped 1 base from V and 2 bases from J, with 6 bases between. The CDR3 is 13 amino acids. Repertoires were generated with immunoSEQ multiplex PCR, while TCRdb's copy carries only in-frame clones and drops some. The table has fewer than 55,000 clones, approximately 80% seen once. The gene calls are TRBV19 and TRBJ2-7; the D is unclear. The sequencing used peripheral blood mononuclear cells (PBMCs), collected before the fourth cycle of nivolumab. This sequence was found in a human donor with classical Hodgkin lymphoma. The CDR3 protein is CASSIGLPYEQYF. CDR3 bases: TGTGCCAGTAGTATAGGTCTACCCTACGAGCAGTACTTC.